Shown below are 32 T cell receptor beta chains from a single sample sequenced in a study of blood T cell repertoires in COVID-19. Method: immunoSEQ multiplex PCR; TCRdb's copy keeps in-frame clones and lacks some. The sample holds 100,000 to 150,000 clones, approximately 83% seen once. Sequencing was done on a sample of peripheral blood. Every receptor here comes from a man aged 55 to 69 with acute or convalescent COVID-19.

The CDR3 protein is CASGLAGDVDTQYF. CDR3 nucleotides: TGTGCCAGCGGACTAGCGGGAGATGTAGATACGCAGTATTTT. The chain joins TRBV9 to TRBJ2-3; 13 positions agree with TRBD2. Trimming at V came to 7 bases and at J to 5 bases, leaving 4 bases not matched to a gene. CDR3 length: 14 amino acids. Germline CDR1 reads SGDLS; CDR2 reads YYNGEE.

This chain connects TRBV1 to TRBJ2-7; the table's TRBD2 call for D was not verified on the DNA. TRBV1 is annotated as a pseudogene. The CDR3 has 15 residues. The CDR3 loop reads CTSSQGTSGRYEQYF. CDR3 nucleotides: TGCACCAGCAGCCAAGGTACTAGCGGGAGGTACGAGCAGTACTTC.

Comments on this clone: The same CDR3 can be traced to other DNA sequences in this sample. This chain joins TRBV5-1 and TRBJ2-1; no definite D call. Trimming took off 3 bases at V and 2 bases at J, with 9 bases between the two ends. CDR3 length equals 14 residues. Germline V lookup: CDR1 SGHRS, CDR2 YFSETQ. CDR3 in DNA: TGCGCCAGCAGCTCTGGCGGAACCTACAATGAGCAGTTCTTC. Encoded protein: CASSSGGTYNEQFF.

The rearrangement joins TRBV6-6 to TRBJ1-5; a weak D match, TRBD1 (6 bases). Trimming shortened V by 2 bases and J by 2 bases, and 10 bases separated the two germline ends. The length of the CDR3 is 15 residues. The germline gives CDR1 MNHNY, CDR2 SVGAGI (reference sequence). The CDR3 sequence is CASSYQGSGNQPQHF. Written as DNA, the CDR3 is TGTGCCAGCAGTTACCAGGGGTCGGGCAATCAGCCCCAGCATTTT.

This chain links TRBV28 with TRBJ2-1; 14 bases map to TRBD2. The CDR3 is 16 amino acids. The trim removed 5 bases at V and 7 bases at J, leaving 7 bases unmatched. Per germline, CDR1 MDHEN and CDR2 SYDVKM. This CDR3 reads CASSLTGTSGGNEQFF. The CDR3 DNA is TGTGCCAGCAGTCTTACCGGGACTAGCGGGGGTAATGAGCAGTTCTTC.

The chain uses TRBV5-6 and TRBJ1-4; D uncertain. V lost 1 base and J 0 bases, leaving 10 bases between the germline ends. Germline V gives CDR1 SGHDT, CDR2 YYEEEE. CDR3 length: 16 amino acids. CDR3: CASSLFRTTTNEKLFF. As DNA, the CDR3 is TGTGCCAGCAGCTTGTTCAGAACCACAACTAATGAAAAACTGTTTTTT.

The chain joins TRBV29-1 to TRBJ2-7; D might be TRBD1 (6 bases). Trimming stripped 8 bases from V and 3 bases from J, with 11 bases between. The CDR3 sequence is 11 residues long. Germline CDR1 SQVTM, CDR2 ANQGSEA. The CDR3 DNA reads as TGCAGCTGGACAGACGACTACGAGCAGTACTTC. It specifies CSWTDDYEQYF.

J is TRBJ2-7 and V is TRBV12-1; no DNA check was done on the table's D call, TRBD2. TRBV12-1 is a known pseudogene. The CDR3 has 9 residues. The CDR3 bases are TGTGCCAGCAGCTTTGGCCTAGCGGTC. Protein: CASSFGLAV.

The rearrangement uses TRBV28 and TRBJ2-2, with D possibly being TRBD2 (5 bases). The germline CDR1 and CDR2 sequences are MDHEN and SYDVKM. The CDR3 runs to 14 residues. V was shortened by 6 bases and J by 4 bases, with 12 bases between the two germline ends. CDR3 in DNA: TGTGCCAGCAGACCGAACAGCGGCACCGGGGAGCTGTTTTTT. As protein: CASRPNSGTGELFF. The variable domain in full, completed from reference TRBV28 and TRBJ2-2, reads DVKVTQSSRYLVKRTGEKVFLECVQDMDHENMFWYRQDPGLGLRLIYFSYDVKMKEKGDIPEGYSVSREKKERFSLILESASTNQTSMYLCASRPNSGTGELFFGEGSRLTVL.

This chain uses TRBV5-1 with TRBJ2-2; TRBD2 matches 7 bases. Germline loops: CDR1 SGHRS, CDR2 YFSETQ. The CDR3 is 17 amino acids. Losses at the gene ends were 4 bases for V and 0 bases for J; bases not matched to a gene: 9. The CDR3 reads CASSTSASGTNTGELFF. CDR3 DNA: TGCGCCAGCAGCACATCCGCTAGCGGAACGAACACCGGGGAGCTGTTTTTT.

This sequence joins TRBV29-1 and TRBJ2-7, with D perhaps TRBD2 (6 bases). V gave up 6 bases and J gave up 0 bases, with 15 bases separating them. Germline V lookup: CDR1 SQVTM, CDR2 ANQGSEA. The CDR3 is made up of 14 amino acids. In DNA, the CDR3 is TGCAGCGTGATTCCGGGACTGCGCTCCTACGAGCAGTACTTC. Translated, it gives CSVIPGLRSYEQYF.

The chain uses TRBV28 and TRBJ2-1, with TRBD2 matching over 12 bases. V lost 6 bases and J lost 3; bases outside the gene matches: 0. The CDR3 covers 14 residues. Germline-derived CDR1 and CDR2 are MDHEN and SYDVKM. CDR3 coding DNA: TGTGCCAGCAGGACTAGCGGGAGCTACAATGAGCAGTTCTTC. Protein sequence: CASRTSGSYNEQFF.

CDR3 region: CASSIAGVVDEQFF. The CDR3 nucleotides are TGTGCCAGCAGCATAGCGGGAGTGGTCGATGAGCAGTTCTTC. This sequence joins TRBV6-5 and TRBJ2-1, with 9 bases lining up with TRBD2. The germline V gene has CDR1 MNHEY and CDR2 SVGAGI. With V trimmed by 6 bases and J by 8 bases, 8 bases remained unmatched. The CDR3 contains 14 residues.

CDR3 nucleotides: TGCGCCAGCAGGGAGACAGGGGTTTACGAGCAGTACTTC. Amino acids: CASRETGVYEQYF. The genes are TRBV10-2 and TRBJ2-7; 8 bases line up with TRBD1. Germline CDR1 is WSHSY and CDR2 is SAAADI. After removal of 6 bases from V and 4 bases from J, the junction contained 5 bases not matched to a gene. The CDR3 length is 13 residues.

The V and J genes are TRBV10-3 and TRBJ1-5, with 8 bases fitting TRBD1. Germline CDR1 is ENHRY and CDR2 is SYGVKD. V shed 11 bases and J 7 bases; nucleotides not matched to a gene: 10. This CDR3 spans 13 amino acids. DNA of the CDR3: TGTGCCTCCCGGGACAGGTTGGACCAGCCCCAGCATTTT. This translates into CASRDRLDQPQHF.

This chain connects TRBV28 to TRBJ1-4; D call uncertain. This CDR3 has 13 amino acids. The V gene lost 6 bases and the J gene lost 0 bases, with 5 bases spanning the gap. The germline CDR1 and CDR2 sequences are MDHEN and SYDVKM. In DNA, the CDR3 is TGTGCCAGCAGGTACTCAACTAATGAAAAACTGTTTTTT. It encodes CASRYSTNEKLFF.

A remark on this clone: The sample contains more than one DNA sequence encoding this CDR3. The CDR3 sequence: CASSPDSNYGYTF. The CDR3 bases are TGCGCCAGCAGCCCTGACAGCAACTATGGCTACACCTTC. This chain links TRBV5-1 with TRBJ1-2; D may be TRBD1 (5 bases). The CDR3 spans 13 residues. Deletions cut 4 bases from V and 2 bases from J, with 9 bases between. The germline CDR1 and CDR2 sequences are SGHRS and YFSETQ.

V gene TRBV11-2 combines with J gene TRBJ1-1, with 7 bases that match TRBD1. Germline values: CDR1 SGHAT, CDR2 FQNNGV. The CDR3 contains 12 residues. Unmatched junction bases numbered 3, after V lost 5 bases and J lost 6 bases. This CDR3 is CASSRDSAEAFF. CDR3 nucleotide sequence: TGTGCCAGCAGCCGGGACAGCGCTGAAGCTTTCTTT.

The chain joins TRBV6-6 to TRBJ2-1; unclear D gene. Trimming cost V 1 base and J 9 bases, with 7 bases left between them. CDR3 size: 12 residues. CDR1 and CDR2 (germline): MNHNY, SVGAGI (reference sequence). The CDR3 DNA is TGTGCCAGCAGTTACTTCCCAGGTGAGCAGTTCTTC. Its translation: CASSYFPGEQFF.

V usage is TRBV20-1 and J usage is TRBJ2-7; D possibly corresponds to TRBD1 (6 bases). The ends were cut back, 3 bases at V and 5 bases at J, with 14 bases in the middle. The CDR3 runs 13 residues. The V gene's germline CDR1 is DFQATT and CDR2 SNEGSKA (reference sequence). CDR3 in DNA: TGCAGTGCTAGTGTGGGGGCGACCGACGAGCAGTACTTC. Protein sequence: CSASVGATDEQYF.

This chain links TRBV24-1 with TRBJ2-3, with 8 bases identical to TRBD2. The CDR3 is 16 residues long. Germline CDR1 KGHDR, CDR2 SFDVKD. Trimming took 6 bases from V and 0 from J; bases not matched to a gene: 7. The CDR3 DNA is TGTGCCACCAGTCGCGGGAGGACCCTTAGCACAGATACGCAGTATTTT. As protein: CATSRGRTLSTDTQYF.

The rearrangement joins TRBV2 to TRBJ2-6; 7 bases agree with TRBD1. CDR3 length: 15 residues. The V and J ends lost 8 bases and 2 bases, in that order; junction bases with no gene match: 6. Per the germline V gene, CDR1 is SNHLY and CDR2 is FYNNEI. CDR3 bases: TGTGCCAGCCTCCTCGACAGGGCTGGGGCCAACGTCCTGACTTTC. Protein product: CASLLDRAGANVLTF.

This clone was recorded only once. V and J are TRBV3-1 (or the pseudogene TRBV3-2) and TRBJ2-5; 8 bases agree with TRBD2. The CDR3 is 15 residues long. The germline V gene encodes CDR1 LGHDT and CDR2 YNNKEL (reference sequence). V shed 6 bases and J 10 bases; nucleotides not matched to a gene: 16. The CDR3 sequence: CASRRMTSANNNQYF. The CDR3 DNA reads TGTGCCAGCAGACGAATGACTAGCGCGAACAACAACCAGTACTTC.

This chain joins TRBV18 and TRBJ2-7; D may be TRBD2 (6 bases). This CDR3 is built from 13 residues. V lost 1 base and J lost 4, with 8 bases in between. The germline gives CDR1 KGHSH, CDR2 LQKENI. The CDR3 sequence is CASSPLADYEQYF. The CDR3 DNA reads TGTGCCAGCTCACCACTAGCGGATTACGAGCAGTACTTC. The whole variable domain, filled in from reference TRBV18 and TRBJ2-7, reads NAGVMQNPRHLVRRRGQEARLRCSPMKGHSHVYWYRQLPEEGLKFMVYLQKENIIDESGMPKERFSAEFPKEGPSILRIQQVVRGDSAAYFCASSPLADYEQYFGPGTRLTVT.

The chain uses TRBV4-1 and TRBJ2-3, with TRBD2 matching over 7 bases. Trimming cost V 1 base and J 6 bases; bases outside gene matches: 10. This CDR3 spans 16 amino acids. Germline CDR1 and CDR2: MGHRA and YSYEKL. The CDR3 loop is CASSQGAGKWADTQYF. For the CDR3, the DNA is TGCGCCAGCAGCCAAGGAGCGGGGAAGTGGGCTGATACGCAGTATTTT.

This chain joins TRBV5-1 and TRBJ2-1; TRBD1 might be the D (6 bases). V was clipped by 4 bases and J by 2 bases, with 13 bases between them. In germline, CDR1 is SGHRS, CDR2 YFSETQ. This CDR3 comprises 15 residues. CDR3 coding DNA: TGCGCCAGCAGCCGAGGACAGCGTACCTACAATGAGCAGTTCTTC. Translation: CASSRGQRTYNEQFF.

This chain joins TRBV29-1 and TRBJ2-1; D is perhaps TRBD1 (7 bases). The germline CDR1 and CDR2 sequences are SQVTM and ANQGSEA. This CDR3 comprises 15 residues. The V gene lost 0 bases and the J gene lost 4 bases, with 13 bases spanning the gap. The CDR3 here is CSVEDWRGQYNEQFF. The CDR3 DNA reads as TGCAGCGTTGAAGACTGGAGGGGGCAGTACAATGAGCAGTTCTTC.

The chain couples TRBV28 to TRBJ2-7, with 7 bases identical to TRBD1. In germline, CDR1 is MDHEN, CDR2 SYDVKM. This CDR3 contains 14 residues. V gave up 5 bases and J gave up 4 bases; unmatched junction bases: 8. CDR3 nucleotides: TGTGCCAGCAGTCCGGGGACAGAGAAGTACGAGCAGTACTTC. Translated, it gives CASSPGTEKYEQYF.

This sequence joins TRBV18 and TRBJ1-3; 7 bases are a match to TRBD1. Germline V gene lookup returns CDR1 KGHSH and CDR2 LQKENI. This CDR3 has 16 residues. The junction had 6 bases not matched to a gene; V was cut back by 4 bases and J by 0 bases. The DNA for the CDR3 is TGTGCCAGCTCACAGCCGGGACAGACCTCTGGAAACACCATATATTTT. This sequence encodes CASSQPGQTSGNTIYF.

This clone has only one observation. The CDR3 bases are TGTGCCAGCAGTTCCCAAGGCACGGACAGTTACACTGAAGCTTTCTTT. Its protein is CASSSQGTDSYTEAFF. The chain has TRBV28 and TRBJ1-1; D possibly corresponds to TRBD1 (6 bases). The V end was cut by 4 bases, the J end by 3 bases, with 18 bases between. The CDR3 loop spans 16 amino acids. The germline CDR1 and CDR2 sequences are MDHEN and SYDVKM.

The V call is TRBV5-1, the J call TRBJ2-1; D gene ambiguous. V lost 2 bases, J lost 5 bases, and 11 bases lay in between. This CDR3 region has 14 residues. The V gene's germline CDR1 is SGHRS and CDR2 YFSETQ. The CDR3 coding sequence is TGCGCCAGCAGCTTCCGGTCCGGTAACAATGAGCAGTTCTTC. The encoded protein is CASSFRSGNNEQFF.

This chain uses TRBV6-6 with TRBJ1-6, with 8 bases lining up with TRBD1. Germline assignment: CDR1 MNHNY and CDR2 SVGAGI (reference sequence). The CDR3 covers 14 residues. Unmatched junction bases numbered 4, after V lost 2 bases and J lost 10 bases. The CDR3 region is CASSYGTGGSPLHF. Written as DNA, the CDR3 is TGTGCCAGCAGTTACGGTACAGGGGGGTCACCCCTCCACTTT.